The entry below describes one TCR beta chain. Germline V lookup: CDR1 SGHRS, CDR2 YFSETQ. This CDR3 has 15 amino acids. Trimming at V came to 3 bases and at J to 6 bases, leaving 8 bases not matched to a gene. This sample stems from a study of OX40 agonist ivuxolimab in advanced cancers. Sequencing used immunoSEQ multiplex PCR; TCRdb keeps in-frame clones, though not all of them. The sample records around 40,000 clones, around four fifths being singletons. This TCR was sampled from an adult with an advanced solid tumor such as melanoma, head and neck, liver or kidney cancer. The sequencing used CD4+ or CD8+ T cells sorted from blood, collected in a trial of the OX40 agonist ivuxolimab. The chain employs TRBV5-1 and TRBJ2-2; 7 nucleotides line up with TRBD2. The CDR3 nucleotides are TGCGCCAGCAGCTCCGGGACTATGGGATCCGGGGAGCTGTTTTTT. It codes for CASSSGTMGSGELFF.